Here is one T cell receptor beta chain with its context. Its antigen is currently not known. No quality values exist for individual bases; no much larger clone is one base distant. The data are from a study of Ad26.COV2.S vaccination and SARS-CoV-2 variants (dated by TCRdb to the early 2020s). Regarding the study in general: Donors in the vaccine arm were drawn from COV1001, a phase I-IIa trial of Ad26.COV2.S in healthy adults that was multicentre, randomized, double-blind and placebo-controlled. Ad26.COV2.S was administered intramuscularly at a dose of 5x10^10 or 1x10^11 viral particles, either as one shot or as two shots given 56 days apart. TCRbeta repertoire sequencing served as the tool for gauging how specific and how broad the SARS-CoV-2-reactive T cell receptors were following Ad26.COV2.S vaccination. The TCR-sequenced set comprised approximately 32 samples: some 20 Ad26.COV2.S vaccine recipients, 5 placebo recipients and 8 SARS-CoV-2 convalescent individuals. Trial participants were randomized into five groups of five, in which low-dose or high-dose Ad26.COV2.S was given once or twice, or placebo was given on both occasions. Throughout the experiments and outcome assessment, investigators stayed blinded to trial group allocation.

Counted from cysteine to phenylalanine, this CDR3 has 11 amino acids. The sequence is cut down to CDR3 DNA, 33 bases in frame from base 1. The junction shows trimming of 6 bases on V and 6 bases on J, plus 9 bases between the germline ends. Reading the germline V gene gives CDR1 MNHEY and CDR2 SVGAGI. Overall study results and their limits: Substantial breadth of spike-specific CD8+ and CD4+ T cell responses was reported after vaccination. Higher spike-specific TCR breadth was observed in Ad26.COV2.S recipients than in placebo recipients (P = 0.0014). Comparable non-spike TCR breadth was observed between vaccine and placebo recipients, consistent with only spike being contained in the vaccine. Comparing responses between vaccine doses or regimens was not something the study was powered to do. The authors noted that total T cell responses may have been underestimated by the TCR breadth and depth analyses.

The immunoSEQ Assay was the method used to sequence TCRbeta CDR3 regions. After extraction, genomic DNA underwent amplification by bias-controlled multiplex PCR, followed by high-throughput sequencing. The authors processed their data as follows. To quantify the absolute abundance of each unique TCRbeta CDR3 region, sequences were collapsed and filtered. T cell fraction was estimated by normalizing TCRbeta template counts to usable DNA, which was measured by amplifying reference genes present in all nucleated cells. Repertoire TCRs were annotated as SARS-CoV-2-specific when V gene, CDR3 amino acid sequence and J gene were exactly matched to a known reactive TCR set. The reference SARS-CoV-2 TCR set was obtained from MIRA and was filtered for enrichment in COVID-19-positive ImmuneCODE repertoires, whereby public or cross-reactive TCRs were removed. Drawing on the MIRA antigens, annotated TCRs were analysed further at the level of specific ORF or position within ORF. Depth was the summed frequency of annotated unique rearrangements, while breadth was defined as annotated unique rearrangements over total unique productive rearrangements. Two-sided Wilcoxon rank-sum tests were applied when comparing TCR breadth between groups. Here the immuneACCESS table is served through TCRdb, limited to in-frame sequences with V and J called. Missing clones are a known gap in these copies; in checked studies unresolved V genes cover under half, and the rest lacks a known reason. The V and J calls and clone size were taken over from that table, and D and trimming were inferred from the DNA. The sample yields 380,000 or so clones; about four fifths were counted once. The ten top clones hold 7.4% of the sample.

Reading the label with the study, this specimen's treatment or condition is: around 19 received Ad26.COV2.S at low or high dose, single or two shots; 5 received placebo; per-sample allocation not given. For vaccine and placebo recipients, the sequenced repertoires came from samples collected on day 63 after the first injection. Cohort 1b enrolled about two dozen adults aged 18-55 years at a single site in Boston, USA, between 29 July and 7 August 2020. Ad26.COV2.S was a replication-incompetent adenovirus type 26 vector expressing a prefusion-stabilized SARS-CoV-2 spike protein from the original Wuhan strain.

The chain uses TRBV6-5 and TRBJ2-7, with TRBD2 perhaps the D gene, on 5 matching bases. The source material was peripheral blood, sampled in a trial of Ad26.COV2.S vaccine versus placebo. The sequence was obtained from a person between 18 and 65 years old who received the Ad26.COV2.S COVID-19 vaccine or a placebo. The DNA sequence reads TGTGCCAGCAGGTTGAGCGGCGAGCAGTACTTC. Translated, it gives CASRLSGEQYF.